This TCR beta chain was identified during a study of graft-versus-host responses after intestinal transplantation. Study observations and caveats: Detected in recipient marrow were GvH clones, some of which were first observed in ileum or blood.

TCRdb keeps only in-frame clones here, not all; method: immunoSEQ multiplex PCR. The sample holds some 17,000 clones, more than 80% seen once. The starting material, graft tissue, was processed to release intraepithelial and lamina propria lymphocytes. A remark on this clone: What it binds is not known.

This CDR3 spans 16 amino acids. V was pared by 4 bases and J by 0 bases, with 3 bases of the junction left unmatched. Germline lookup yields CDR1 SGHRS and CDR2 YFSETQ. The clonotype originates from a human patient who received an intestinal transplant, so some T cells may come from the graft donor. The chain joins TRBV5-1 to TRBJ2-4; TRBD2 matches at 11 bases. The sequenced sample was ileum tissue, obtained around 96 days after intestinal transplant. This CDR3 reads CASSRGLAGAKNIQYF. CDR3 bases: TGCGCCAGCAGCCGAGGACTAGCGGGAGCCAAAAACATTCAGTACTTC.